This TCR beta chain was recorded in a study of vaccination and CD4 T cells after COVID-19. Study at large: Researchers treated cells with overlapping spike peptides taken from SARS-CoV-2, HCoV-NL63, HCoV-OC43 and HCoV-229E. For control cultures, the treatment was a CEFX pool, an HIV-1 Nef pool, or no peptide.

Treatment in this sample: 10-day PBMC culture with coronavirus spike peptide pools or control peptides (ViraFEST assay). The unexposed donor provided CD4+ T cells, which were taken before the COVID-19 pandemic (2011-2018). ViraFEST grew antigen-specific T cells using peptide pools, then sequenced TCRs. This CDR3 region has 15 residues. Germline V lookup: CDR1 SGHTA, CDR2 FQGNSA. V lost 1 base, J lost 3 bases, and 13 bases lay in between. Oncomine TCR Beta short-read sequencing was applied to DNA from cultured CD4+ T cells. After culture, CD4+ T cells served as the source for genomic DNA extraction. TCRdb processed the PCR reads anew with MiXCR; each CDR3 protein has one entry. The sample contains approximately 11,000 distinct CDR3 sequences, under 40% of which appear only once. Concerning this clonotype itself: Its target is not known.

The receptor was isolated from a human donor in good health. The chain carries TRBV7-2 and TRBJ2-7; tentatively, D is TRBD1 or TRBD2 (5 bases each). The sequenced sample was CD4+ T cells from blood, cultured in vitro. CDR3 protein: CASSLGVLGDYEQYF. In nucleotides, the CDR3 is TGTGCCAGCAGCTTAGGAGTGTTGGGGGACTACGAGCAGTACTTC.